The 30 T cell receptor beta chains presented below share a single source sample, sequenced in a study of CD8 T cells in ankylosing spondylitis. Study-level points and caveats: It appeared that ankylosing spondylitis blood was characterized by a TCR beta motif of several highly homologous variants.

Which antigens these TCRs recognize remains unknown. TCRdb recomputed calls from the 5' RACE reads with MiXCR, one row per CDR3 protein. This repertoire shows approximately 300,000 distinct CDR3 sequences, 6.5% to 10% found once; its top ten account for roughly 14%. The sequenced sample was blood, either unsorted or a sorted T cell fraction (not recorded which). The receptor source for this set is a male donor with ankylosing spondylitis.

This clonotype has at least ten counts. The gene calls are TRBV6-2 or TRBV6-3 and TRBJ1-2; the D is unclear. Looked up from germline, CDR1 is MNHEY and CDR2 is SVGEGT. This CDR3 is built from 12 residues. V lost 6 bases and J 8 bases, leaving 13 bases between the germline ends. CDR3 amino acids: CASSGPARGYTF. The CDR3 nucleotides are TGTGCCAGCAGCGGCCCCGCGAGGGGCTACACCTTC.

This chain joins TRBV5-1 and TRBJ1-2; TRBD1 agrees at 9 bases. This CDR3 comprises 18 residues. The ends lost 4 bases at V and 6 bases at J; junction bases unmatched: 19. CDR1 and CDR2 (germline): SGHRS, YFSETQ. The CDR3 sequence: CASSPGTGTGYRLHGYTF. The CDR3 DNA reads as TGCGCCAGCAGCCCGGGAACCGGGACAGGGTACCGACTACATGGCTACACCTTC.

This clonotype was recorded at least ten times. This chain links TRBV3-1 with TRBJ1-1; D is ambiguous. CDR3 length equals 12 residues. Germline V CDR1 and CDR2: LGHDT, YNNKEL (reference sequence). V shed 0 bases and J shed 7 bases, with 6 bases lying between them. The CDR3 nucleotides are TGTGCCAGCAGCCAAGAACAGTTTGAAGCTTTCTTT. This translates into CASSQEQFEAFF.

This clonotype has at least ten counts. V is TRBV7-9 and J is TRBJ2-1; the D is unclear. Germline V gives CDR1 SEHNR, CDR2 FQNEAQ (reference sequence). The V and J ends lost 4 bases and 9 bases respectively, with 25 bases between them. This CDR3 has 17 residues. The CDR3 DNA follows: TGTGCCAGCAGCTCACGCTATTCGCCGGGCCCCACGGGTGAGCAGTTCTTC. It yields the protein CASSSRYSPGPTGEQFF.

This CDR3 reads CSAGRDPGYNEQFF. In DNA, the CDR3 is TGCAGCGCCGGTCGGGACCCGGGCTACAATGAGCAGTTCTTC. J is TRBJ2-1 and V is TRBV29-1; TRBD1 or TRBD2 may be the D gene (5 bases each). CDR3 length: 14 amino acids. Germline V gene sequence: CDR1 SQVTM, CDR2 ANQGSEA. V was clipped by 7 bases and J by 3 bases, with 16 bases between them.

This clonotype was observed a handful of times. V gene TRBV10-3 combines with J gene TRBJ2-3, with D unclear. The V end was cut by 10 bases, the J end by 1 base, with 12 bases between. The CDR3 extends over 13 amino acids. Germline V gene sequence: CDR1 ENHRY, CDR2 SYGVKD. The CDR3 loop is CATMELRTDTQYF. The CDR3 nucleotides are TGTGCCACCATGGAACTCCGCACAGATACGCAGTATTTT.

CDR3 DNA sequence: TGTGCCAGCAGCTTAGTAGGGGGGAGACGGTTCTTC. Translating it yields CASSLVGGRRFF. This chain connects TRBV13 to TRBJ2-1; either TRBD1 or TRBD2 may fit D (6 bases each). The germline V gene has CDR1 PRHDT and CDR2 FYEKMQ (reference sequence). Trimming removed 1 base at V and 15 bases at J, with 13 bases between. CDR3 length equals 12 residues. The full variable domain, in which reference TRBV13 and TRBJ2-1 provide the parts outside the CDR3, is AAGVIQSPRHLIKEKRETATLKCYPIPRHDTVYWYQQGPGQDPQFLISFYEKMQSDKGSIPDRFSAQQFSDYHSELNMSSLELGDSALYFCASSLVGGRRFFGPGTRLTVL.

In this sample, this clonotype turned up many times. This CDR3 is CASSLELETQYF. CDR3 nucleotides: TGTGCCAGCAGCTTAGAATTGGAGACCCAGTACTTC. The V and J genes are TRBV7-2 and TRBJ2-5; D unclear. V was pared by 1 base and J by 5 bases, with 5 bases between. The CDR3 extends over 12 amino acids. Germline loops: CDR1 SGHTA, CDR2 FQGNSA.

This clonotype appeared a few times. V is TRBV28 and J is TRBJ2-7, with D tentatively TRBD2 (6 bases). Per germline, CDR1 MDHEN and CDR2 SYDVKM. There are 14 residues in the CDR3. Trimming took 5 bases from V and 2 from J, leaving 13 bases between them. The CDR3 here is CASSPSGGPYEQYF. The CDR3 DNA reads TGTGCCAGCAGTCCAAGCGGAGGGCCCTACGAGCAGTACTTC.

This clonotype was recorded at least ten times. The chain combines TRBV7-3 with TRBJ2-3, with D hard to call. CDR1 and CDR2 from the germline V gene are SGHTA and FQGTGA. CDR3 length: 13 residues. With 2 bases removed from V and 4 bases from J, the gap between germline ends came to 7 bases. In nucleotides, the CDR3 is TGTGCCAGCAGCTTAGGTAGTGCAGATACGCAGTATTTT. It yields the protein CASSLGSADTQYF.

At least ten counts were recorded for this clonotype. The J gene is TRBJ2-4, the V gene TRBV28, with D perhaps TRBD2 (5 bases). Trimming took off 8 bases at V and 7 bases at J, with 15 bases between the two ends. CDR3 size: 13 residues. CDR1 is MDHEN, CDR2 SYDVKM, per germline. The CDR3 loop is CASGLDDRNIQYF. The CDR3 bases are TGTGCCAGCGGACTTGATGATCGTAACATTCAGTACTTC.

This clonotype was found once. In DNA, the CDR3 is TGTGCCAGCGGCTCAGGGATGAGCTCCTACGAGCAGTACTTC. As protein: CASGSGMSSYEQYF. The rearrangement links TRBV5-6 to TRBJ2-7, with TRBD1 as a possible D gene (5 bases). The length of the CDR3 is 14 residues. CDR1 SGHDT and CDR2 YYEEEE come from the germline V gene. V lost 7 bases, J lost 0 bases, and 14 bases lay in between.

This chain uses TRBV12-3 or TRBV12-4 with TRBJ2-1; 7 bases line up with TRBD2. Losses at the gene ends were 1 base for V and 3 bases for J; bases not matched to a gene: 12. CDR3 length equals 18 residues. The CDR3 reads CASSLVGRASGLYNEQFF. CDR3 DNA sequence: TGTGCCAGCAGTTTAGTAGGAAGGGCTAGCGGACTCTACAATGAGCAGTTCTTC.

This clonotype was picked up a small number of times. The chain employs TRBV7-8 and TRBJ1-5; unclear D gene. V dropped 5 bases and J dropped 2 bases, with 22 bases sitting between them. The CDR3 runs to 18 residues. From germline, CDR1 is SGHVS and CDR2 FQNEAQ. The CDR3 protein is CASSPITAPAYGNQPQHF. The CDR3 DNA reads TGTGCCAGCAGCCCGATTACGGCTCCGGCGTATGGCAATCAGCCCCAGCATTTT.

This clonotype has more than one count but fewer than ten. This sequence joins TRBV29-1 and TRBJ1-1; a possible D gene is TRBD1 (6 bases). The CDR3 contains 13 residues. Germline V gene data show CDR1 as SQVTM and CDR2 as ANQGSEA. V was trimmed by 2 bases and J by 5 bases, leaving 12 bases between them. The DNA for the CDR3 is TGCAGCGTTGAACCAGGGGTTGGGACTGAAGCTTTCTTT. Amino acid sequence: CSVEPGVGTEAFF. The variable domain in full, completed from reference TRBV29-1 and TRBJ1-1, reads SAVISQKPSRDICQRGTSLTIQCQVDSQVTMMFWYRQQPGQSLTLIATANQGSEATYESGFVIDKFPISRPNLTFSTLTVSNMSPEDSSIYLCSVEPGVGTEAFFGQGTRLTVV.

This clonotype was observed a few times. The chain is built from TRBV15 and TRBJ2-3, with D uncertain. Trimming shortened V by 6 bases and J by 4 bases, and 11 bases separated the two germline ends. The CDR3 has 13 amino acids. CDR1 is LNHNV and CDR2 is YYDKDF in the germline V gene (reference sequence). This CDR3 is CATRSPGPDTQYF. DNA of the CDR3: TGTGCCACCAGGTCCCCCGGGCCAGATACGCAGTATTTT.

This clonotype has ten or more counts. This chain joins TRBV27 and TRBJ2-3; 7 bases match TRBD2. Germline loops: CDR1 MNHEY, CDR2 SMNVEV (reference sequence). The CDR3 runs 14 residues. J lost 5 bases, V lost 2 bases, and 4 bases had no gene match. CDR3 bases: TGTGCCAGCAGTTTAGAGTTAGCGGGAGATACGCAGTATTTT. It yields the protein CASSLELAGDTQYF.

In DNA, the CDR3 is TGCGCCAGCAGCCAAGAACCTTCCGCCGGGACAGGGGTCTATGGCTACACCTTC. Amino acid sequence: CASSQEPSAGTGVYGYTF. V and J are TRBV4-1 and TRBJ1-2; 10 bases align to TRBD1. Trimming at V came to 0 bases and at J to 4 bases, leaving 11 bases not matched to a gene. This CDR3 spans 18 amino acids. Per germline, CDR1 MGHRA and CDR2 YSYEKL.

In this sample, this clonotype turned up a few times. This rearrangement joins TRBV28 to TRBJ2-4, with TRBD2 matching 8 bases. The V and J ends lost 6 bases and 5 bases, in that order; junction bases with no gene match: 12. CDR3 length: 16 residues. Germline V gene lookup returns CDR1 MDHEN and CDR2 SYDVKM. CDR3 in amino acids: CASSVEVAGNENIQYF. The CDR3 nucleotides are TGTGCCAGCAGCGTAGAAGTAGCGGGGAACGAAAACATTCAGTACTTC.

This clonotype has only a few counts. The chain links TRBV24-1 to TRBJ1-1; a weak D match, TRBD1 (6 bases). V was clipped by 1 base and J by 11 bases, with 10 bases between them. The CDR3 length is 12 residues. The V gene's germline CDR1 is KGHDR and CDR2 SFDVKD. The CDR3 reads CATSDFSGAAFF. CDR3 nucleotides: TGTGCCACCAGTGATTTCTCAGGGGCGGCTTTCTTT.

Ten or more counts support this clonotype. Here the CDR3 reads CASSLEYNSPLHF. DNA for the CDR3: TGTGCCAGCAGTTTGGAGTATAATTCACCCCTCCACTTT. The rearrangement joins TRBV12-3 or TRBV12-4 to TRBJ1-6, with D unresolved. The V gene lost 3 bases and the J gene lost 4 bases, with 4 bases spanning the gap. The CDR3 runs 13 residues.

This clonotype was seen only a few times. The chain links TRBV7-8 to TRBJ2-7, with 7 bases lining up with TRBD1. V dropped 2 bases and J dropped 0; count of bases not matched to a gene: 4. The CDR3 extends over 15 amino acids. The germline V gene encodes CDR1 SGHVS and CDR2 FQNEAQ. CDR3 sequence: CASSLPTGFSYEQYF. DNA of the CDR3: TGTGCCAGCAGCTTACCGACAGGGTTCTCCTACGAGCAGTACTTC.

Ten or more counts support this clonotype. J is TRBJ1-1 and V is TRBV6-2 or TRBV6-3, with TRBD1 as a possible D gene (5 bases). Per the germline V gene, CDR1 is MNHEY and CDR2 is SVGEGT. V dropped 6 bases and J dropped 2 bases, with 10 bases sitting between them. The CDR3 is made up of 13 amino acids. In DNA, the CDR3 is TGTGCCAGCAGCCGGGACGGTAACACTGAAGCTTTCTTT. It specifies CASSRDGNTEAFF.

V usage is TRBV20-1 and J usage is TRBJ2-1; D perhaps matches TRBD2 (5 bases). V lost 0 bases and J lost 0, with 18 bases in between. This CDR3 region has 18 residues. Per germline, CDR1 DFQATT and CDR2 SNEGSKA (reference sequence). CDR3 nucleotides: TGCAGTGCTAGAGATTCCCTCCAAGGTCGGGGCTCCTACAATGAGCAGTTCTTC. It encodes CSARDSLQGRGSYNEQFF.

This clonotype was seen a handful of times. CDR3 sequence reads: CASSLVGGTPPYNEQFF. CDR3 bases: TGTGCCAGCAGCTTAGTGGGAGGGACCCCCCCCTACAATGAGCAGTTCTTC. This rearrangement joins TRBV7-3 to TRBJ2-1; 7 nucleotides agree with TRBD2. V gave up 2 bases and J gave up 2 bases; unmatched junction bases: 9. Germline V gene sequence: CDR1 SGHTA, CDR2 FQGTGA. The CDR3 has 17 residues.

This clonotype appeared many times. The chain recombines TRBV20-1 with TRBJ2-7; TRBD2 is a possible D gene (5 bases). CDR3 length: 12 residues. CDR1 and CDR2 from the germline V gene are DFQATT and SNEGSKA (reference sequence). Trimming stripped 5 bases from V and 0 bases from J, with 8 bases between. The DNA for the CDR3 is TGCAGTGCTTATGGGAGCTCCTACGAGCAGTACTTC. It is translated as CSAYGSSYEQYF.

There are a few counts of this clonotype. The DNA of the CDR3 is TGCGCCAGCAGCCTCTCATCAGGGATGACAAGGCACGAGCAGTACTTC. Its protein product is CASSLSSGMTRHEQYF. The chain combines TRBV4-1 with TRBJ2-7; D may be TRBD1 (5 bases). From germline, CDR1 is MGHRA and CDR2 YSYEKL. The CDR3 has 16 amino acids. V shed 4 bases and J shed 5 bases, with 21 bases lying between them.

This chain uses TRBV15 with TRBJ2-1; 7 positions agree with TRBD2. V was pared by 0 bases and J by 5 bases, with 7 bases of the junction left unmatched. Per the germline V gene, CDR1 is LNHNV and CDR2 is YYDKDF (reference sequence). CDR3 length: 16 residues. The chain's CDR3 is CATSRDRWEGDNEQFF. CDR3 coding DNA: TGTGCCACCAGCAGAGATCGGTGGGAGGGTGACAATGAGCAGTTCTTC.

The V and J genes are TRBV2 and TRBJ2-2, with 7 positions matching TRBD1. The CDR3 runs 15 residues. From germline, CDR1 is SNHLY and CDR2 FYNNEI. The junction had 6 bases not matched to a gene; V was cut back by 7 bases and J by 1 base. In DNA, the CDR3 is TGTGCCAGCATCAAACAGGGGCGGAACACCGGGGAGCTGTTTTTT. Translated: CASIKQGRNTGELFF.

The table lists this clonotype with a few counts. The CDR3 DNA reads as TGTGCCAGTACCCCTCGGGACAGGGATACCGGGGAGCTGTTTTTT. This codes for CASTPRDRDTGELFF. The chain is built from TRBV19 and TRBJ2-2; TRBD1 aligns across 9 bases. Germline CDR1 and CDR2: LNHDA and SQIVND (reference sequence). J lost 5 bases, V lost 7 bases, and 8 bases had no gene match. This CDR3 contains 15 residues. The full variable domain, its missing parts supplied by reference TRBV19 and TRBJ2-2, is DGGITQSPKYLFRKEGQNVTLSCEQNLNHDAMYWYRQDPGQGLRLIYYSQIVNDFQKGDIAEGYSVSREKKESFPLTVTSAQKNPTAFYLCASTPRDRDTGELFFGEGSRLTVL.